The 20 T cell receptor beta chains given below trace back to one sample, sequenced in a study of immune cell composition in non-small cell lung cancer. Clones were read by immunoSEQ multiplex PCR, and TCRdb kept only the in-frame ones, dropping some. The sample consists of 13,000 or so clones, roughly 73% of them appearing once. The specimen sequenced was lung tumor tissue. The receptors derive from a human donor with non-small cell lung cancer.

The gene calls are TRBV5-1 and TRBJ2-1, with 10 bases aligning to TRBD2. This CDR3 is 15 amino acids long. V shed 0 bases, J shed 8 bases, and the junction held 5 bases outside the gene matches. Germline loops: CDR1 SGHRS, CDR2 YFSETQ. The CDR3 region has the DNA TGCGCCAGCAGCTTGGAGCTAGCGGGAGTATATGAGCAGTTCTTC. Translation gives CASSLELAGVYEQFF.

CDR3 in DNA: TGTGCCAGCAGCTTCTACAGCGGGGATCAGCCCCAGCATTTT. It translates to CASSFYSGDQPQHF. The V call is TRBV7-2, the J call TRBJ1-5; D ambiguous. Trimming stripped 3 bases from V and 5 bases from J, with 11 bases between. CDR1 and CDR2 (germline): SGHTA, FQGNSA. CDR3 length equals 14 residues.

DNA of the CDR3: TGTGCCAGCAGCTGGGACTCCCTGGGAGATACGCAGTATTTT. As protein: CASSWDSLGDTQYF. The chain employs TRBV5-4 and TRBJ2-3; D is possibly TRBD2 (6 bases). CDR3 size: 14 residues. Germline loops: CDR1 SGHNT, CDR2 YYREEE (reference sequence). The V and J ends lost 3 bases and 5 bases respectively, with 13 bases between them.

This clone was recorded a few times. This chain uses TRBV5-6 with TRBJ2-3; 9 nucleotides line up with TRBD2. The J segment lost 2 bases and the V segment lost 4 bases, leaving 8 bases of the junction unmatched. Germline V lookup: CDR1 SGHDT, CDR2 YYEEEE. The CDR3 has 16 residues. The CDR3 region is CASSTPLAGITDTQYF. The CDR3 region has the DNA TGTGCCAGCAGCACTCCACTAGCGGGTATCACAGATACGCAGTATTTT. Complete variable domain (other parts from reference TRBV5-6 and TRBJ2-3): DAGVTQSPTHLIKTRGQQVTLRCSPKSGHDTVSWYQQALGQGPQFIFQYYEEEERQRGNFPDRFSGHQFPNYSSELNVNALLLGDSALYLCASSTPLAGITDTQYFGPGTRLTVL.

There are a few counts of this clone. CDR3 in amino acids: CSAQTDAGGYGYTF. In DNA form, the CDR3 reads TGCAGCGCCCAAACCGATGCAGGGGGCTATGGCTACACCTTC. The gene calls are TRBV29-1 and TRBJ1-2, with TRBD1 matching 7 bases. This CDR3 spans 14 amino acids. Germline lookup yields CDR1 SQVTM and CDR2 ANQGSEA. The trim removed 7 bases at V and 4 bases at J, leaving 12 bases unmatched.

This chain connects TRBV10-3 to TRBJ2-7, with D tentatively TRBD2 (5 bases). CDR1 is ENHRY, CDR2 SYGVKD, per germline. The CDR3 runs 12 residues. V lost 10 bases, J lost 0 bases, and 10 bases lay in between. The CDR3 here is CATAGDSYEQYF. CDR3 DNA sequence: TGTGCCACCGCGGGCGACTCCTACGAGCAGTACTTC.

The V call is TRBV5-1, the J call TRBJ1-1, with 9 positions matching TRBD1. In germline, CDR1 is SGHRS, CDR2 YFSETQ. The CDR3 runs to 13 residues. Trimming cost V 4 bases and J 11 bases; bases outside gene matches: 9. CDR3 coding DNA: TGCGCCAGCAGCCAGGGGACAGGGATTCCGGCTTTCTTT. Amino acids: CASSQGTGIPAFF.

This sequence joins TRBV5-6 and TRBJ2-1; D is uncertain. Trimming removed 4 bases at V and 0 bases at J, with 14 bases between. This CDR3 has 16 residues. The germline CDR1 and CDR2 sequences are SGHDT and YYEEEE. The CDR3 nucleotides read TGTGCCAGCAGCGCGTTACGACGGAGCTCCTACAATGAGCAGTTCTTC. This gives the protein CASSALRRSSYNEQFF.

CDR3 residues: CASSLVWTGSLQRGYTF. The CDR3 nucleotides are TGTGCCAGCAGCTTAGTTTGGACAGGGAGTCTACAGAGGGGCTACACCTTC. J is TRBJ1-2 and V is TRBV7-2; 8 nucleotides align to TRBD1. CDR1 and CDR2 (germline): SGHTA, FQGNSA. V was clipped by 1 base and J by 8 bases; unmatched bases: 15. The CDR3 length is 17 residues.

The rearrangement joins TRBV20-1 to TRBJ1-6; maybe TRBD1 (6 bases). V shed 5 bases and J shed 14 bases, with 13 bases lying between them. CDR1 is DFQATT and CDR2 is SNEGSKA in the germline V gene (reference sequence). This CDR3 is built from 11 residues. The CDR3 spells CSAGAGVALHF. As DNA, the CDR3 is TGCAGTGCTGGAGCAGGGGTTGCCCTCCACTTT.

The chain has TRBV6-5 and TRBJ2-5; maybe TRBD1 (6 bases). From germline, CDR1 is MNHEY and CDR2 SVGAGI. The ends were cut back, 6 bases at V and 2 bases at J, with 16 bases in the middle. This CDR3 contains 15 residues. CDR3 sequence reads: CASRNREPYQETQYF. The CDR3 DNA reads TGTGCCAGCAGGAACAGGGAACCCTATCAAGAGACCCAGTACTTC.

The chain couples TRBV27 to TRBJ2-1; 11 bases match TRBD2. The junction had 13 bases not matched to a gene; V was cut back by 6 bases and J by 9 bases. This CDR3 is built from 16 residues. Per germline, CDR1 MNHEY and CDR2 SMNVEV (reference sequence). CDR3 protein: CASRSLAGASYGEQFF. The CDR3 nucleotides are TGTGCCAGCAGGTCACTAGCGGGAGCTTCATATGGTGAGCAGTTCTTC.

The chain employs TRBV5-1 and TRBJ2-1; 7 nucleotides agree with TRBD2. The CDR3 is made up of 17 amino acids. Germline trimming cut 4 bases from V and 6 bases from J; bases unmatched to any gene: 16. CDR1 and CDR2 (germline): SGHRS, YFSETQ. CDR3 DNA sequence: TGCGCCAGCAGCCCCGGACTAGGTCGAGCCCCTATCAATGAGCAGTTCTTC. Its translation: CASSPGLGRAPINEQFF.

This clone was observed a handful of times. The chain joins TRBV20-1 to TRBJ1-1; no firm D call. V lost 7 bases and J lost 3, with 9 bases in between. Germline loops: CDR1 DFQATT, CDR2 SNEGSKA (reference sequence). The CDR3 length is 11 residues. CDR3 sequence: CSDQRDTEAFF. The CDR3 DNA sequence: TGCAGTGACCAACGCGACACTGAAGCTTTCTTT.

The chain uses TRBV7-2 and TRBJ2-1; weak D call: TRBD2 (5 bases). Trimming cost V 5 bases and J 6 bases, with 17 bases left between them. The length of the CDR3 is 15 residues. Per the germline V gene, CDR1 is SGHTA and CDR2 is FQGNSA. The CDR3 loop reads CASSPRWEYSNEQFF. The CDR3 coding sequence is TGTGCCAGCAGCCCTCGGTGGGAGTACTCCAATGAGCAGTTCTTC.

The CDR3 sequence is CASSLKANTEAFF. DNA of the CDR3: TGTGCCAGCAGCTTAAAAGCGAACACTGAAGCTTTCTTT. The genes are TRBV7-3 and TRBJ1-1; no reliable D call. The CDR3 contains 13 residues. The V and J ends lost 1 base and 1 base respectively, with 4 bases between them. Germline CDR1 and CDR2: SGHTA and FQGTGA. Together with reference TRBV7-3 and TRBJ1-1, the CDR3 gives the full variable domain: GAGVSQTPSNKVTEKGKYVELRCDPISGHTALYWYRQSLGQGPEFLIYFQGTGAADDSGLPNDRFFAVRPEGSVSTLKIQRTERGDSAVYLCASSLKANTEAFFGQGTRLTVV.

The V call is TRBV10-2, the J call TRBJ2-5; 12 positions match TRBD2. With V trimmed by 4 bases and J by 0 bases, 6 bases remained unmatched. The CDR3 is made up of 17 amino acids. Germline V gene lookup returns CDR1 WSHSY and CDR2 SAAADI. CDR3 region: CASSGRLAGGYQETQYF. The DNA of the CDR3 is TGCGCCAGCAGTGGAAGGCTAGCGGGGGGGTACCAAGAGACCCAGTACTTC.

As DNA, the CDR3 is TGTGCCAGCAGGGACGGACAGGGAGTCTACGAGCAGTACTTC. This gives the protein CASRDGQGVYEQYF. The chain employs TRBV6-5 and TRBJ2-7; 8 positions match TRBD1. Germline CDR1 and CDR2: MNHEY and SVGAGI. The CDR3 contains 14 residues. V was pared by 6 bases and J by 3 bases, with 7 bases of the junction left unmatched.

V and J are TRBV19 and TRBJ1-3, with TRBD1 matching over 7 bases. The CDR3 has 15 residues. J was trimmed by 2 bases and V by 6 bases; bases with no gene match: 7. The germline V gene has CDR1 LNHDA and CDR2 SQIVND (reference sequence). As DNA, the CDR3 is TGTGCCAGTAGAGGCAGGGGGTTAACTGGAAACACCATATATTTT. Amino acids: CASRGRGLTGNTIYF.

The J gene is TRBJ2-6, the V gene TRBV9, with TRBD1 matching over 9 bases. With 1 base clipped from V and 4 bases from J, the junction kept 6 bases outside the gene matches. The CDR3 has 17 amino acids. From germline, CDR1 is SGDLS and CDR2 YYNGEE. This chain's CDR3 is CASSVRQGVAGANVLTF. CDR3 bases: TGTGCCAGCAGCGTAAGACAGGGGGTAGCAGGGGCCAACGTCCTGACTTTC.